This T cell receptor (beta chain) was recovered during a study of blood T cell repertoires in COVID-19. Study-wide context: COVID-19 samples collected from the United States, Italy and Spain covered acute and convalescent phases. The analysed material was cDNA or gDNA that came from T cells, B-cell-depleted T cells, or PBMCs.

CDR3 size: 15 residues. Patients at the Seattle site were enrolled during active infection and followed longitudinally. TCRdb's copy holds only in-frame clones and misses some; the assay was immunoSEQ multiplex PCR. This table has around 100,000 clones, roughly 90% appearing once. The TCR was taken from a woman aged 45-60 years with COVID-19, enrolled during active disease. The chain employs TRBV21-1 and TRBJ2-7; the D call of TRBD2 is as the table states it, not checked on the DNA. TRBV21-1 is a listed pseudogene. Input material: peripheral blood. The CDR3 DNA sequence: TGTGCCAGCACCCGGGAGAGGGTGAAATCCTACGAGCAGTACTTC. This encodes CASTRERVKSYEQYF.